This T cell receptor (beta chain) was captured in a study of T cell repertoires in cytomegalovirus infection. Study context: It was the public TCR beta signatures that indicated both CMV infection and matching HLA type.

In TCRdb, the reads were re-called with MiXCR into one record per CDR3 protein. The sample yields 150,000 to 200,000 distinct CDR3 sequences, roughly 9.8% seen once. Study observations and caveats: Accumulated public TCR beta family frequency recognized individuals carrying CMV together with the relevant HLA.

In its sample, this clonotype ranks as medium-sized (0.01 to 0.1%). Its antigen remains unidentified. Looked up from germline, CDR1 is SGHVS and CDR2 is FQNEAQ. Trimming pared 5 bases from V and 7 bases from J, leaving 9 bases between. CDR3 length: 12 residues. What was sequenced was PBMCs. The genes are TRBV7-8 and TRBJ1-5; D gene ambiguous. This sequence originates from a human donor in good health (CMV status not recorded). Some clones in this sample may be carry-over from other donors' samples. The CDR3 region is CASSLGDQPQHF. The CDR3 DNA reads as TGTGCCAGCAGCCTTGGCGACCAGCCCCAGCATTTT. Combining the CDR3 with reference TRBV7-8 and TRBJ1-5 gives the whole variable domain GAGVSQSPRYKVAKRGQDVALRCDPISGHVSLFWYQQALGQGPEFLTYFQNEAQLDKSGLPSDRFFAERPEGSVSTLKIQRTQQEDSAVYLCASSLGDQPQHFGDGTRLSIL.